This is a list of T cell receptor beta chains from one sample in a study of cytomegalovirus exposure and HLA in healthy donors. Generated by immunoSEQ multiplex PCR, the TCRdb table keeps only in-frame clones and is missing some. The sample table sets out just over 80,000 clones. Sequenced material: PBMCs. The receptors here all came from a woman in her twenties or thirties in good health and CMV-seronegative. Each CDR3 is given with its conserved first and last residue. The D gene is left open where the match is weak.

d_gene	v_gene	j_gene	CDR3nt	CDR3aa
.	TRBV28	TRBJ1-1	TGTGCCAGCAGTGCGCGGGGATACACTGAAGCTTTCTTT	CASSARGYTEAFF
.	TRBV2	TRBJ2-4	TGTGCCAGCAGCCCTCCGGGTCTAATAGCCAAAAACATTCAGTACTTC	CASSPPGLIAKNIQYF
.	TRBV28	TRBJ1-1	TGTGCCAGCAGTCCGCGGGAGTTAAACGCTGAAGCTTTCTTT	CASSPRELNAEAFF
.	TRBV4-1	TRBJ1-4	TGCGCCAGCAGCCAAGCCGGGGGAACTAATGAAAAACTGTTTTTT	CASSQAGGTNEKLFF
TRBD2	TRBV5-1	TRBJ2-7	TGCGCCAGCAGCTTGGCAGCGGGAGCCTCCTACGAGCAGTACTTC	CASSLAAGASYEQYF
.	TRBV7-9	TRBJ1-1	TGTGCCAGCAGCCCCCGACAGGAGAACACTGAAGCTTTCTTT	CASSPRQENTEAFF
.	TRBV6-1	TRBJ1-2	TGTGCCAGCACCGACGGACAGCTCTATGGCTACACCTTC	CASTDGQLYGYTF
TRBD1	TRBV2	TRBJ1-6	TGTGCCAGCAGGGACTTCCAGGACAGGGTTTCACCCCTCCACTTT	CASRDFQDRVSPLHF
.	TRBV29-1	TRBJ2-5	TGCAGCGTTGAAGTCACAGGGTGGGAGACCCAGTACTTC	CSVEVTGWETQYF
TRBD1	TRBV2	TRBJ2-2	TGTGCCAGCAGCAACAGGGGGCAAGGCTCCGGGGAGCTGTTTTTT	CASSNRGQGSGELFF
.	TRBV6-5	TRBJ2-1	TGTGCCAGCAGTTATAGGGTGGACTCATGGAGGAATGAGCAGTTCTTC	CASSYRVDSWRNEQFF
TRBD1	TRBV6-1	TRBJ1-3	TGTGCCAGCAGTGAGAGAGCAGGGGGGTTGCGGGACACCATATATTTT	CASSERAGGLRDTIYF
TRBD1	TRBV27	TRBJ1-2	TGTGCCAGCAGTCCCACTGGAGCACAGGGGACAGGCTACACCTTC	CASSPTGAQGTGYTF
.	TRBV25-1	TRBJ1-6	TGTGCCAGCAGCCGTCTGGGGCTTGGGAATTCACCCCTACACTTT	CASSRLGLGNSPLHF
.	TRBV28	TRBJ2-7	TGTGCCAGCAGGACGGGAGACTGGACCTACGAGCAGTACTTC	CASRTGDWTYEQYF
.	TRBV6-5	TRBJ1-1	TGTGCCAGCAGTTTACAGGGGAACACTGAAGCTTTCTTT	CASSLQGNTEAFF
TRBD1	TRBV27	TRBJ2-1	TGTGCCAGCAGTCCCCTTAAAGGGACAGGGGGAAGCAATGAGCAGTTCTTC	CASSPLKGTGGSNEQFF
.	TRBV30	TRBJ1-1	TGTGCCTGGAGGGACCAGGGAATGAACACTGAAGATTTCTTT	CAWRDQGMNTEDFF
TRBD2	TRBV30	TRBJ2-1	TGTGCCTGGAGCGCCTGGGGGCGGGAGGGAGGGAATGAGCAGTTCTTC	CAWSAWGREGGNEQFF
TRBD2	TRBV6-4	TRBJ2-1	TGTGCCAGCAGTAAGACTAGCGGGGGATACAATGAGCAGTTCTTC	CASSKTSGGYNEQFF
TRBD2	TRBV10-2	TRBJ2-1	TGCGCCAGCAGTGCACTAGCGGGAGGAGGTGAGCAGTTCTTC	CASSALAGGGEQFF
.	TRBV7-9	TRBJ1-5	TGTGCCAGCAGCTCGGACGGACTCAATCAGCCCCAGCATTTT	CASSSDGLNQPQHF
TRBD1	TRBV2	TRBJ1-5	TGTGCCAGCCACAGGGGAAATAGCAATCAGCCCCAGCATTTT	CASHRGNSNQPQHF
.	TRBV18	TRBJ1-1	TGTGCCAGCTCAACAGACAGAAAGAACACTGAAGCTTTCTTT	CASSTDRKNTEAFF
.	TRBV5-1	TRBJ1-1	TGCGCCAGCAGCTTCCAGGCGGGAACTGAAGCTTTCTTT	CASSFQAGTEAFF
TRBD1	TRBV27	TRBJ2-7	TGTGCCAGCTCTGGGACAGCCGTCGATGACGAGCAGTACTTC	CASSGTAVDDEQYF
.	TRBV7-2	TRBJ1-4	TGTGCCAGCAGCTTAGCGGGGGGACCTAATGAAAAACTGTTTTTT	CASSLAGGPNEKLFF
TRBD2	TRBV4-1	TRBJ2-2	TGCGCCAGCAGCCATGGTCTAGCGGGAGTTAATGTCGGGGAGCTGTTTTTT	CASSHGLAGVNVGELFF
.	TRBV14	TRBJ1-5	TGTGCCAGCAGCCGCGGGCCTGATCAGCCCCAGCATTTT	CASSRGPDQPQHF
TRBD2	TRBV5-1	TRBJ2-5	TGCGCCAGCAGCCCGGGACTAGCGGGGGGGCCAGGGGAGACCCAGTACTTC	CASSPGLAGGPGETQYF
.	TRBV5-4	TRBJ2-7	TGTGCCAGCAGCTTCCCTGCCGGGGACGAGCAGTACTTC	CASSFPAGDEQYF
TRBD1	TRBV5-1	TRBJ1-6	TGCGCCAGCAGCCGGACAGGAGCGGTCAATAATTCACCCCTCCACTTT	CASSRTGAVNNSPLHF
.	TRBV18	TRBJ2-1	TGTGCCAGCTCACCCCCTACCGGGAGCTCCTACAATGAGCAGTTCTTC	CASSPPTGSSYNEQFF
TRBD1	TRBV19	TRBJ1-4	TGTGCCAGTAGTGACAGGGTTACAACTAATGAAAAACTGTTTTTT	CASSDRVTTNEKLFF
TRBD2	TRBV28	TRBJ2-7	TGTGCCAGCAGTTTACTAGCGGGCGAGCAGTACTTC	CASSLLAGEQYF
.	TRBV4-1	TRBJ2-2	TGCGCCAGCAGCCAAGGGCCTAGCGCCGGGGAGCTGTTTTTT	CASSQGPSAGELFF
TRBD1	TRBV7-9	TRBJ2-1	TGTGCCATTGAACTTGTGGGGACAGGGGTTTCCTACAATGAGCAGTTCTTC	CAIELVGTGVSYNEQFF
TRBD1	TRBV25-1	TRBJ2-7	TGTGCCAGCAGCCTACAGGGGCCGATTACCGAGCAGTACTTC	CASSLQGPITEQYF
TRBD2	TRBV2	TRBJ2-5	TGTGCCAGTGTACCCCCGGGGGGAGGGGCCCAGTACTTC	CASVPPGGGAQYF
TRBD1	TRBV19	TRBJ1-5	TGTGCCACAGGACAGGGAACTCAGCCCCAGCATTTT	CATGQGTQPQHF
.	TRBV19	TRBJ1-2	TGTGCCAGTAGTAACCCAGGGGAAGCAAACTATGGCTACACCTTC	CASSNPGEANYGYTF
.	TRBV5-1	TRBJ1-2	TGCGCCAGCAGCTTCGGAGCGGGAGGCTACACCTTC	CASSFGAGGYTF
.	TRBV5-5	TRBJ2-7	TGTGCCAGCAGCCCGGTGGGGGGAAGGGACGAGCAGTACTTC	CASSPVGGRDEQYF
.	TRBV6-6	TRBJ1-5	TGTGCCAGCAGTACAGGCGGAGTTTCCAATCAGCCCCAGCATTTT	CASSTGGVSNQPQHF
.	TRBV10-3	TRBJ2-7	TGTGCCATCAGTGATCGAGTAGCAACCTACGAGCAGTACTTC	CAISDRVATYEQYF
TRBD1	TRBV2	TRBJ1-2	TGTGCCAGCAGTGGGGGACAGGGGGGCTATGGCTACACCTTC	CASSGGQGGYGYTF
.	TRBV19	TRBJ1-5	TGTGCCAGTAGGTCGGGGGATAATCAGCCCCAGCATTTT	CASRSGDNQPQHF
.	TRBV19	TRBJ1-1	TGTGCCAGTACCCTATCGGGTAACACTGAAGCTTTCTTT	CASTLSGNTEAFF
TRBD1	TRBV18	TRBJ1-3	TGTGCCAGCTCACCCCTCGGACAGGAGAGCTCTGGAAACAACATATATTTT	CASSPLGQESSGNNIYF
.	TRBV28	TRBJ1-1	TGTGCCAGCAGCTCAGGCAGGGAAGGGGGCACTGAAGCTTTCTTT	CASSSGREGGTEAFF
.	TRBV5-5	TRBJ1-3	TGTGCCAGCAGCTTACAAGAAGCTGGAAACACCATATATTTT	CASSLQEAGNTIYF